This record looks at one TCR beta chain sequence and its context. This specimen comes from a study of blood T cell repertoires in COVID-19. The data were produced by immunoSEQ multiplex PCR, yet TCRdb's version contains in-frame clones alone and is incomplete. The data show hundreds of thousands of clones, roughly 82% seen once. The germline V gene encodes CDR1 LNHDA and CDR2 SQIVND (reference sequence). Trimming removed 4 bases from V and 4 bases from J; junction bases left unmatched: 7. The CDR3 loop spans 16 amino acids. The sample taken for sequencing was PBMCs or T cells enriched from blood (not recorded which). This TCR was recovered from a woman between 50 and 59 years old who had recovered from COVID-19. The chain couples TRBV19 to TRBJ2-3, with 11 bases identical to TRBD2. In nucleotides, the CDR3 is TGTGCCAGTAGTAGCCAGACTAGCGGGAACGCAGATACGCAGTATTTT. Its protein is CASSSQTSGNADTQYF.